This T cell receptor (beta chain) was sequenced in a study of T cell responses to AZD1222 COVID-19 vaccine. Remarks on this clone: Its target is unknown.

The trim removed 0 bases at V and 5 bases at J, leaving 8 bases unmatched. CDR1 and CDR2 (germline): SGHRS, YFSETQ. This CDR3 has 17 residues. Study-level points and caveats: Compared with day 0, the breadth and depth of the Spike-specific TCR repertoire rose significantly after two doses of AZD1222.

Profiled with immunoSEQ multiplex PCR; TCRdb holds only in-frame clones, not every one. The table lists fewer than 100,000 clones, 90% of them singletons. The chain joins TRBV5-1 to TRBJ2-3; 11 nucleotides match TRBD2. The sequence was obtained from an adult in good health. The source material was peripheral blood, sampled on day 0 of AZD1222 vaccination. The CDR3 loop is CASSLAFSGGAGDTQYF. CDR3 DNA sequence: TGCGCCAGCAGCTTGGCGTTTAGCGGGGGGGCAGGAGATACGCAGTATTTT.